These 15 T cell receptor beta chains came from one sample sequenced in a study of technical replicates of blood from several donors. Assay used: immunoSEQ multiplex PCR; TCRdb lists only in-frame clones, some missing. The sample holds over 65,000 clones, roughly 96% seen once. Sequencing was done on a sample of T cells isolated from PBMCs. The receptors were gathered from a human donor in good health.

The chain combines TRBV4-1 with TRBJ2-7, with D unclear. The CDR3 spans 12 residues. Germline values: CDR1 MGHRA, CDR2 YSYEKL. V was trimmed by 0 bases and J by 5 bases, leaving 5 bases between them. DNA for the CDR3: TGCGCCAGCAGCCAAGAGGGCGACGAGCAGTACTTC. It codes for CASSQEGDEQYF.

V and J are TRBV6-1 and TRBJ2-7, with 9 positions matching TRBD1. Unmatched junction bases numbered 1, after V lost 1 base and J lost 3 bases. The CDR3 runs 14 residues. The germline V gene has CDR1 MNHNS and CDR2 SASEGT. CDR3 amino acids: CASSEGTGVYEQYF. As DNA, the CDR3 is TGTGCCAGCAGTGAAGGGACAGGGGTCTACGAGCAGTACTTC.

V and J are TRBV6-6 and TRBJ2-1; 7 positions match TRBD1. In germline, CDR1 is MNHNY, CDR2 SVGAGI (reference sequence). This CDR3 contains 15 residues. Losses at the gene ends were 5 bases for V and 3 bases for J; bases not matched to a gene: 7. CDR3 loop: CASSDRQGFYNEQFF. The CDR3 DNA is TGTGCCAGCAGTGACAGACAGGGTTTCTACAATGAGCAGTTCTTC.

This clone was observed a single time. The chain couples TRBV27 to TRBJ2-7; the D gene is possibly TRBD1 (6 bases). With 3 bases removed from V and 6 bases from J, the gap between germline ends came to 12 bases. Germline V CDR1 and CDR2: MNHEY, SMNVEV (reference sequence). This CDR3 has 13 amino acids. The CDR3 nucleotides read TGTGCCAGCAGTTTGGCAGGGGTTGGCGAGCAGTACTTC. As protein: CASSLAGVGEQYF.

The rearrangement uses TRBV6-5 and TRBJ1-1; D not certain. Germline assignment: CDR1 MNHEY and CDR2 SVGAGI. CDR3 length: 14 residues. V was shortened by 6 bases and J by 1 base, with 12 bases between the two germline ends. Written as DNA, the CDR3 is TGTGCCAGCAGGGCCCGTCCGAAGAACACTGAAGCTTTCTTT. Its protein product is CASRARPKNTEAFF.

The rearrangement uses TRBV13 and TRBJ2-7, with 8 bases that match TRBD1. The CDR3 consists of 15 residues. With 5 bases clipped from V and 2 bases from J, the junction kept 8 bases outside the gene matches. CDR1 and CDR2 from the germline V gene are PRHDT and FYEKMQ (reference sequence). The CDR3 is CASSNPGQAPYEQYF. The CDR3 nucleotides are TGTGCCAGCAGCAACCCGGGACAGGCCCCCTACGAGCAGTACTTC.

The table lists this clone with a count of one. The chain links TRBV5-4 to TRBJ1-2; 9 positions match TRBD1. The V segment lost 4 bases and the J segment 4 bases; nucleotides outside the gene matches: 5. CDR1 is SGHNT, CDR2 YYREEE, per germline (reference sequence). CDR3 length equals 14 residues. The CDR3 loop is CASSRRDRVYGYTF. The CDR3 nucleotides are TGTGCCAGCAGCCGCCGGGACAGGGTCTATGGCTACACCTTC.

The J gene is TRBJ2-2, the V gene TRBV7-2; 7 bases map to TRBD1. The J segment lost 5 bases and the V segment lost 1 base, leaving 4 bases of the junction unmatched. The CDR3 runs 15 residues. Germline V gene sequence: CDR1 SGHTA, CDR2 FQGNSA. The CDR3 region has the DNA TGTGCCAGCAGCTTAGGGTTACAGGGGACCGGGGAGCTGTTTTTT. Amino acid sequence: CASSLGLQGTGELFF.

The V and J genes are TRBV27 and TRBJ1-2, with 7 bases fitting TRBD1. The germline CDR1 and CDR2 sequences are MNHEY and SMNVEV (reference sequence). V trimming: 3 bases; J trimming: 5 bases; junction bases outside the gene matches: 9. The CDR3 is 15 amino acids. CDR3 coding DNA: TGTGCCAGCAGTTTGCAGTCAGGGGGTTTTTATGGCTACACCTTC. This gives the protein CASSLQSGGFYGYTF.

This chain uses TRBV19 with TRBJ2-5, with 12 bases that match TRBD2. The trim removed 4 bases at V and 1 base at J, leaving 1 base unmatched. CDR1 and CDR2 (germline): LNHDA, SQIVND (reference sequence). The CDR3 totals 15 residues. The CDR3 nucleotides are TGTGCCAGTAGTAAGGGACTAGCGGGCCAAGAGACCCAGTACTTC. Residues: CASSKGLAGQETQYF.

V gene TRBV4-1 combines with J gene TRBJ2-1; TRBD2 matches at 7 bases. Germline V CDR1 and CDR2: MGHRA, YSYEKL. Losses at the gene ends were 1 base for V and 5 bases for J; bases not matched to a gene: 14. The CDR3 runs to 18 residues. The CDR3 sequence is CASSQAGLGLAPHNEQFF. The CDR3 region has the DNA TGCGCCAGCAGCCAAGCAGGACTAGGCCTAGCTCCCCACAATGAGCAGTTCTTC.

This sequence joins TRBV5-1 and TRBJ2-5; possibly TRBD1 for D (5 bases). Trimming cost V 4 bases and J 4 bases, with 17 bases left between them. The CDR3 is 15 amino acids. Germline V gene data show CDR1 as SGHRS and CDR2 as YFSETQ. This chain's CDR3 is CASSADRGTRETQYF. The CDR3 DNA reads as TGCGCCAGCAGCGCAGATAGGGGCACAAGAGAGACCCAGTACTTC.

Here the CDR3 DNA reads TGTGCCAGCAGCTTCACTTACGAGGAGCCCAATGAGCAGTTCTTC. Its protein is CASSFTYEEPNEQFF. The V and J genes are TRBV11-3 and TRBJ2-1; D is uncertain. The V end lost 3 bases, the J end lost 6 bases, and 15 bases lay between the germline ends. Germline values: CDR1 SGHNT, CDR2 YENEEA. The CDR3 is 15 residues long. The whole variable domain, remainder taken from reference TRBV11-3 and TRBJ2-1, is EAGVVQSPRYKIIEKKQPVAFWCNPISGHNTLYWYLQNLGQGPELLIRYENEEAVDDSQLPKDRFSAERLKGVDSTLKIQPAELGDSAVYLCASSFTYEEPNEQFFGPGTRLTVL.

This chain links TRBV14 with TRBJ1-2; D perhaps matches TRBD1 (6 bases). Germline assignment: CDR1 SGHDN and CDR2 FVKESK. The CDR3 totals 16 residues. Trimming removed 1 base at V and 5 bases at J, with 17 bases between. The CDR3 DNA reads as TGTGCCAGCAGCCAAGGGTTCGGCGACAGGTTTTATGGCTACACCTTC. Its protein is CASSQGFGDRFYGYTF.

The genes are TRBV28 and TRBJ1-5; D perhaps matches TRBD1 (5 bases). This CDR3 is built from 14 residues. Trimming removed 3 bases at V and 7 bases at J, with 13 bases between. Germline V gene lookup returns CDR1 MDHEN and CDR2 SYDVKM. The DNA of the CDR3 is TGTGCCAGCAGTTTGGGACCGGGGGGACAGCCCCAGCATTTT. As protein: CASSLGPGGQPQHF.